Listed below are T cell receptor beta chains from one sample, sequenced in a study of monozygotic twins with inflammatory bowel disease. With the 5' RACE reads reprocessed, TCRdb shows one record per CDR3 protein and no DNA. The specimen's table records 200,000 to 250,000 distinct CDR3 sequences. Sequencing was performed on blood. The receptors stem from a human donor with ulcerative colitis or Crohn's disease, or a healthy co-twin of an affected twin (not recorded which). The CDR3 runs from the conserved cysteine through the conserved F or W.

TRBV15,TRBJ1-4,CATSRDRTGGPTNEKLFF
TRBV27,TRBJ2-3,CASSPPFETGGTDTQYF
TRBV12-5,TRBJ2-2,CASGSGTDTGELFF
TRBV10-3,TRBJ1-2,CAISVATGGIDGYTF
TRBV7-6,TRBJ2-2,CASSGGQGRELFF
TRBV6-1,TRBJ1-6,CASTTGIYNSPLHF
TRBV29-1,TRBJ2-2,CSAGVSGTGITGELFF
TRBV29-1,TRBJ2-1,CSVLLGGYNEQFF
TRBV12-3/TRBV12-4,TRBJ2-1,CASSPRLAGGAAYNEQFF
TRBV2,TRBJ2-2,CASGITGELFF
TRBV7-3,TRBJ2-7,CASSLGTGGYYEQYF
TRBV7-2,TRBJ2-7,CASSLVFGLAGAYEQYF
TRBV20-1,TRBJ2-1,CSATPSYNEQFF
TRBV28,TRBJ2-3,CASMAYGDTQYF
TRBV20-1,TRBJ1-1,CMIAGWRNTEAFF
TRBV27,TRBJ2-1,CASSLGLSNEQFF
TRBV6-1,TRBJ1-4,CASRRDGSTNEKLFF
TRBV6-5,TRBJ2-7,CASSSASRGSYEQYF
TRBV30,TRBJ2-5,CPLAFNRGQETQYF
TRBV4-1,TRBJ2-1,CASSQVTNFRDEQFF
TRBV19,TRBJ1-2,CASSRGGQPNYGYTF
TRBV18,TRBJ1-1,CASSPGEHPSSNTEAFF
TRBV6-5,TRBJ2-3,CASKRGDTQYF
TRBV12-3/TRBV12-4,TRBJ2-3,CASSLGRGLLDTQYF
TRBV4-3,TRBJ2-1,CASSQDGLAPSSYNEQFF
TRBV15,TRBJ2-4,CATSRDLTGLDIQYF
TRBV11-2,TRBJ2-2,CASSLLGATTGELFF
TRBV27,TRBJ2-7,CASSFGPSYEQYF
TRBV6-1,TRBJ1-1,CASREGVLNTEAFF
TRBV6-1,TRBJ1-4,CASRKGQGAGEKLFF
TRBV28,TRBJ1-1,CATGTGALNTEAFF
TRBV7-3,TRBJ2-1,CASSQTTGSSYNEQFF
TRBV12-3/TRBV12-4,TRBJ1-2,CASSYGLRGYTF
TRBV9,TRBJ1-1,CASSVGGNVWTEAFF
TRBV20-1,TRBJ2-2,CSAVHSWSTGELFF
TRBV2,TRBJ2-7,CASSEESGSKYEQYF
TRBV20-1,TRBJ2-3,CSARPPAGTTVTDTQYF
TRBV3-1,TRBJ2-5,CASSHYLQETQYF
TRBV3-1,TRBJ1-1,CASSRGSANTEAFF
TRBV15,TRBJ1-1,CATSRDSGPAGTEAFF
TRBV7-2,TRBJ1-6,CASSKTGLNLNSPLHF
TRBV27,TRBJ2-7,CASSRSRQGYEQYF
TRBV3-1,TRBJ2-1,CASSPRDRVHNEQFF
TRBV7-6,TRBJ2-6,CASSLARPGANVLTF
TRBV4-3,TRBJ2-7,CASTQGTGPYEQYF
TRBV5-1,TRBJ1-4,CASSLGDYRTTNEKLFF
TRBV12-3/TRBV12-4,TRBJ2-1,CASSPTSGGAGEQFF
TRBV6-1,TRBJ1-1,CASIEGSTRAEAFF
TRBV7-9,TRBJ2-4,CASSKFPPPVNGNIQYF
TRBV2,TRBJ1-4,CASSYGGYNEKLFF
TRBV28,TRBJ2-1,CASSPPAGSNNEQFF
TRBV27,TRBJ2-1,CASSSLTSGTYNEQFF
TRBV6-1,TRBJ2-3,CASSGEEGGDVTQYF
TRBV3-1,TRBJ1-1,CASSQDRGGRTEAFF
TRBV19,TRBJ2-1,CASRRGQPDNEQFF
TRBV4-3,TRBJ2-4,CASSQGRGEDIQYF
TRBV4-2,TRBJ2-3,CASSQRELSTDTQYF
TRBV27,TRBJ2-1,CASSWARYNEQFF
TRBV29-1,TRBJ2-5,CSVEGGTEETQYF